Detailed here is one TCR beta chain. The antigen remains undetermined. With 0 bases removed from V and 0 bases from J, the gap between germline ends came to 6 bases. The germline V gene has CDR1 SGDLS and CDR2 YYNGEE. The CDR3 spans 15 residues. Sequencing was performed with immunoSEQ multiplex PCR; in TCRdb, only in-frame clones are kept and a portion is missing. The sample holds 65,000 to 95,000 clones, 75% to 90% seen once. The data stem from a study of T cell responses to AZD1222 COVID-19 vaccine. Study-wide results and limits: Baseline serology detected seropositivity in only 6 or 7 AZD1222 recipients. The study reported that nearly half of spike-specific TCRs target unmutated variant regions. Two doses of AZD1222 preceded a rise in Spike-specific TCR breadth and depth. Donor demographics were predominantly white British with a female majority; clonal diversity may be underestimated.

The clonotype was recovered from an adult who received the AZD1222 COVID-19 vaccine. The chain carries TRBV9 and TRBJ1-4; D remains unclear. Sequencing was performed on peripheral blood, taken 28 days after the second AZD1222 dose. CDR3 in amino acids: CASSVAGSTNEKLFF. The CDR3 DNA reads TGTGCCAGCAGCGTAGCCGGGTCAACTAATGAAAAACTGTTTTTT.